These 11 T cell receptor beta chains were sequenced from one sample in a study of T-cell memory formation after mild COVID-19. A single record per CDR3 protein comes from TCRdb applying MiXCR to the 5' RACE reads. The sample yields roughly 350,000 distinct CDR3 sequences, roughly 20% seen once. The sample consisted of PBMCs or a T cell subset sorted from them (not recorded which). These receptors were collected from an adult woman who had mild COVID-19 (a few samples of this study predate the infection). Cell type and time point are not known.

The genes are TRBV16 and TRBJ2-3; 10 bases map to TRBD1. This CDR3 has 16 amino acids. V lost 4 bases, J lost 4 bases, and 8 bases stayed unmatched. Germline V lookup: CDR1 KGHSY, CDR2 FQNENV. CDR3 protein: CASSPGGQGLSDTQYF. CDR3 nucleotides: TGTGCCAGCAGCCCCGGGGGACAGGGGCTCTCAGATACGCAGTATTTT.

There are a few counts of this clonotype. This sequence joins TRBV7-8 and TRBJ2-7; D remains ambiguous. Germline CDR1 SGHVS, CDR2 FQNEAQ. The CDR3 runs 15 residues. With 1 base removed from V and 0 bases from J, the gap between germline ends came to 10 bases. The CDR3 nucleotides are TGTGCCAGCAGCTTAGAGGTCACTAACTCCTACGAGCAGTACTTC. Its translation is CASSLEVTNSYEQYF.

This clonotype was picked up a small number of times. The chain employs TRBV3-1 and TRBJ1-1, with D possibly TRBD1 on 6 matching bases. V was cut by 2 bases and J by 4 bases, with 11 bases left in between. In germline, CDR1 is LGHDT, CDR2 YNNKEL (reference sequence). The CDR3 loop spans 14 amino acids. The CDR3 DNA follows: TGTGCCAGCAGCCAACCACAGGGTGGCACTGAAGCTTTCTTT. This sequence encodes CASSQPQGGTEAFF.

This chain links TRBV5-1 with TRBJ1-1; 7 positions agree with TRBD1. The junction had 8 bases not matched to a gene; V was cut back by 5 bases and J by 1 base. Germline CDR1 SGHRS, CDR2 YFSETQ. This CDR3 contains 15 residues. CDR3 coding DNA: TGCGCCAGCAGGGAGGGGGCGCGCCCGAACACTGAAGCTTTCTTT. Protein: CASREGARPNTEAFF.

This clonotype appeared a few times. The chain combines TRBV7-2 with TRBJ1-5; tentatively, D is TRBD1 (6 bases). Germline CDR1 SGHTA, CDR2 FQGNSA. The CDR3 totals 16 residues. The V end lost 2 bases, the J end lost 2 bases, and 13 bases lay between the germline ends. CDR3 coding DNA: TGTGCCAGCAGCTTACGATCGGGGGCAGGCAATCAGCCCCAGCATTTT. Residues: CASSLRSGAGNQPQHF.

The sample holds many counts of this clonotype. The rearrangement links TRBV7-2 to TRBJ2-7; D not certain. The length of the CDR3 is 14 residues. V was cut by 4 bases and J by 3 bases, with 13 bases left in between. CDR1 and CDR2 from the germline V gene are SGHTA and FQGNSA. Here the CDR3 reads CASSSTGPSYEQYF. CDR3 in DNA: TGTGCCAGCAGCTCTACCGGGCCAAGCTACGAGCAGTACTTC.

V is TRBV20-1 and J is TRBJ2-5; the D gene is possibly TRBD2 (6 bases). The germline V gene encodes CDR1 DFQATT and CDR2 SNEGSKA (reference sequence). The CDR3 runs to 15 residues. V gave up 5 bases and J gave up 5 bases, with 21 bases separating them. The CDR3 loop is CSARPYGGPGETQYF. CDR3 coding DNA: TGCAGTGCTCGGCCTTATGGAGGGCCCGGGGAGACCCAGTACTTC.

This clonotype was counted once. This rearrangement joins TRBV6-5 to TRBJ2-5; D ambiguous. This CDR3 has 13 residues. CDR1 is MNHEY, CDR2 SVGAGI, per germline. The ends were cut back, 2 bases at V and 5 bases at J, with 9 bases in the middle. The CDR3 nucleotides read TGTGCCAGCAGTTACACGCATGGGGAGACCCAGTACTTC. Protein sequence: CASSYTHGETQYF.

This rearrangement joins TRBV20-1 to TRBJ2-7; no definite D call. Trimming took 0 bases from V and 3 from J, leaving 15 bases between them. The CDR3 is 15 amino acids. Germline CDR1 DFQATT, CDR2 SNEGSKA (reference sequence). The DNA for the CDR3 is TGCAGTGCTAGAGATCCCAAGGGTTCTATCTACGAGCAGTACTTC. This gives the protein CSARDPKGSIYEQYF.

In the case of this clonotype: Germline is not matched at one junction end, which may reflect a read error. CDR3 nucleotide sequence: TGTGCCAGCAGCGTAGCAAAATACACTGAGCAGTTCTTC. Its protein is CASSVAKYTEQFF. The chain links TRBV9 to TRBJ2-1; no definite D call. CDR1 is SGDLS and CDR2 is YYNGEE in the germline V gene. The CDR3 sequence is 13 residues long.

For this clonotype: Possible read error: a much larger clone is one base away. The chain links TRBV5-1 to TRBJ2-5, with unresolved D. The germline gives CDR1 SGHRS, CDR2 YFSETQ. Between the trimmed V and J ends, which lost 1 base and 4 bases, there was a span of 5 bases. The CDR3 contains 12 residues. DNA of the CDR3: TGCGCCAGCAGCTTGAACCGAGAGACCCAGTACTTC. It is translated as CASSLNRETQYF.